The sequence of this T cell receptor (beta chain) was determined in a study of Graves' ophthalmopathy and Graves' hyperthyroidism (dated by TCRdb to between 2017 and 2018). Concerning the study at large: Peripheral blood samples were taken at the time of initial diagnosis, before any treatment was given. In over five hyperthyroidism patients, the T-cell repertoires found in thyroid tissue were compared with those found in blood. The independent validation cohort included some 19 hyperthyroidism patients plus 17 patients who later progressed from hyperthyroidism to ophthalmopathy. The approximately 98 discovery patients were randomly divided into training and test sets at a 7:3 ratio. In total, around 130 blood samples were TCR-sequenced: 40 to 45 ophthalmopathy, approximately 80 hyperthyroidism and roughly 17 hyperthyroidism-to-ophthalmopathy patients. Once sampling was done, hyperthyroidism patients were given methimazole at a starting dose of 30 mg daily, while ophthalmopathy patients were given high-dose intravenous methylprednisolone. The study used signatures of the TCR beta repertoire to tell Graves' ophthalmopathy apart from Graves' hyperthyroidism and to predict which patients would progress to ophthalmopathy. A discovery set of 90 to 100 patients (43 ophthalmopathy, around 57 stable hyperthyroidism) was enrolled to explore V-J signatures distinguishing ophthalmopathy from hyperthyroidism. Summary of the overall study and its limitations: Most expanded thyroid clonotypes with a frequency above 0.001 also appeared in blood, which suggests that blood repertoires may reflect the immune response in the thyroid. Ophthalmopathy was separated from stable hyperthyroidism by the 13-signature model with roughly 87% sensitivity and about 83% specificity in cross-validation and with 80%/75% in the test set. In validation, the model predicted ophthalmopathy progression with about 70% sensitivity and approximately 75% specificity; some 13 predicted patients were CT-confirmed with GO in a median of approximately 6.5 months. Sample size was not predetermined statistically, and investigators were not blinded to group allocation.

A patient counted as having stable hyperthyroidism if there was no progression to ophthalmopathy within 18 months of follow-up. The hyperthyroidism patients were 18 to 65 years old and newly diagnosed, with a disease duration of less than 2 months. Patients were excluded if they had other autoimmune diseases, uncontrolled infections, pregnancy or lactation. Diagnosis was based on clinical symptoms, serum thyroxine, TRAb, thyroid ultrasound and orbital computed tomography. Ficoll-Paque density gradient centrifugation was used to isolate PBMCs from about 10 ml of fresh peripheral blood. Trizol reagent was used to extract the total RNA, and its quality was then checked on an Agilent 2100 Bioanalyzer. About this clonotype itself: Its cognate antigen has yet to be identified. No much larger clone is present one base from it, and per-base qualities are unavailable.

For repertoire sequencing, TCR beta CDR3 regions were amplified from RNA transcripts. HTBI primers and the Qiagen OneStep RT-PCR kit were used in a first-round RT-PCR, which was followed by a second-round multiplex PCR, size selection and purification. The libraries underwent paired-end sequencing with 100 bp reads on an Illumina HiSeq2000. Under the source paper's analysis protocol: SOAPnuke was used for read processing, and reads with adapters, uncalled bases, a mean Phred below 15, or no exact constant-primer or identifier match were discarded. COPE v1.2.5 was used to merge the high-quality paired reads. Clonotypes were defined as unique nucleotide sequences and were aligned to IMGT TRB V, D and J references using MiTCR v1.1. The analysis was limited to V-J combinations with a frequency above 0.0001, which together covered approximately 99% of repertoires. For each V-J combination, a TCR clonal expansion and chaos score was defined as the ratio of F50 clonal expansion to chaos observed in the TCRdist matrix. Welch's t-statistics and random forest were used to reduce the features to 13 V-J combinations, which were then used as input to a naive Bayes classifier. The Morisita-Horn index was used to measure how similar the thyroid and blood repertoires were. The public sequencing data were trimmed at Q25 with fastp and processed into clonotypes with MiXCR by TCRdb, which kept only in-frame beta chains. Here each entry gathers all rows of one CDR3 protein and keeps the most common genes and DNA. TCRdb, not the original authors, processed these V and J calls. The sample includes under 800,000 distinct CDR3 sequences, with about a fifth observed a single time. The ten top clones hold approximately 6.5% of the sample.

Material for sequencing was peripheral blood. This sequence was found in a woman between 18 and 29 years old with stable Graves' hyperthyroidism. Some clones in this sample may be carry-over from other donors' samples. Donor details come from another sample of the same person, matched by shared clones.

The nucleotide sequence reads TGTGCCAGCAGATACCTAGCGGGGGGACAAGAGACCCAGTACTTC. Translated, it gives CASRYLAGGQETQYF. Rearrangement joined TRBV12-3 or TRBV12-4 to TRBJ2-5; 11 of the junction bases match TRBD2. At the junction V is shortened by 6 bases and J by 2 bases; bases outside the gene matches: 5. From cysteine to phenylalanine, the CDR3 is 15 amino acids long. Here the CDR3 DNA is all that survives: 45 bases in frame from base 1.